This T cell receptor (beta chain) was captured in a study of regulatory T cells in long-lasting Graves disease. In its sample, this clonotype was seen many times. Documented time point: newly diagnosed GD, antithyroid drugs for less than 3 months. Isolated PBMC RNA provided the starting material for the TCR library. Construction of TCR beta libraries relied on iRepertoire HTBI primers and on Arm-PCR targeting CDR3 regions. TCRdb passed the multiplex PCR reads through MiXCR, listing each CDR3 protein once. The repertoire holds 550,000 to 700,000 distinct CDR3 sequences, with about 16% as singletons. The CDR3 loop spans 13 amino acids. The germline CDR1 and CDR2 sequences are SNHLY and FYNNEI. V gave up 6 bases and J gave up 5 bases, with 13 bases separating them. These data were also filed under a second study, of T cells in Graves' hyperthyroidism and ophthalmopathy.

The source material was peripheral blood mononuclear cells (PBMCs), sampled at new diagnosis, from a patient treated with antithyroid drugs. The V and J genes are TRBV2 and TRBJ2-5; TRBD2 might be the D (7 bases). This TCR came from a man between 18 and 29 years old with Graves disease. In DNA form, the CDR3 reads TGTGCCAGCAGGAAACAGGGAGGGGAGACCCAGTACTTC. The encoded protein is CASRKQGGETQYF.